Below, one T cell receptor beta chain is given with its context. The germline V gene has CDR1 SGHTA and CDR2 FQGTGA. This CDR3 spans 14 amino acids. Trimming cost V 5 bases and J 1 base; bases outside gene matches: 5. The sample originates from a study of blood T cell repertoires in COVID-19. Overall study: Donors in the United States, Italy and Spain gave samples during acute or convalescent COVID-19. T cells, B-cell-depleted T cells, or PBMCs supplied cDNA or gDNA.

Per the original methods: Reference gene primer amplification yielded estimated nucleated cell counts. Profiling relied on immunoSEQ multiplex PCR, and the TCRdb table lists in-frame clones only, not all of them. V and J calls and clone size are those listed in that table; D and trimming were worked out from the DNA. Of around 97,000 clones in the sample, around 87% are singletons; the top ten hold roughly 14%. Sequenced: peripheral blood. This TCR was sampled from a human donor in a cohort sampled during active COVID-19. The chain combines TRBV7-3 with TRBJ2-7; TRBD2 matches 7 bases. The CDR3 DNA sequence: TGTGCCAGCAGCCCCACGGGGGGTTCCTACGAGCAGTACTTC. As protein: CASSPTGGSYEQYF.